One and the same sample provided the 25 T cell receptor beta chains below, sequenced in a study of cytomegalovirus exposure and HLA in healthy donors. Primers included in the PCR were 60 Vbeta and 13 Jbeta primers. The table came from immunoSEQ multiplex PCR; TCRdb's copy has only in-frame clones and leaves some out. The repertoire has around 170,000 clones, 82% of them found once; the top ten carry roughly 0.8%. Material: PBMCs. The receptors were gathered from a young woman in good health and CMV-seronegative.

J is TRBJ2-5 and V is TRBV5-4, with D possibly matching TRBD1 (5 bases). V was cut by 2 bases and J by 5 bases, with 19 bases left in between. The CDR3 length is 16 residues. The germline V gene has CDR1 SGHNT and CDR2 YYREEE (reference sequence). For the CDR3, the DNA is TGTGCCAGCAGCTTTTTGGGGCGGAGCTTAGGGGAGACCCAGTACTTC. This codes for CASSFLGRSLGETQYF.

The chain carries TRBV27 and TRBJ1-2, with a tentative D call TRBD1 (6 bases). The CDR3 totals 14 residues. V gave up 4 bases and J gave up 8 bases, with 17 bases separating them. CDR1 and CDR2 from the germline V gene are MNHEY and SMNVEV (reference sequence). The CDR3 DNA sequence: TGTGCCAGCAGTTCTTTTAGCCGGGACATCGGCTACACCTTC. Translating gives CASSSFSRDIGYTF.

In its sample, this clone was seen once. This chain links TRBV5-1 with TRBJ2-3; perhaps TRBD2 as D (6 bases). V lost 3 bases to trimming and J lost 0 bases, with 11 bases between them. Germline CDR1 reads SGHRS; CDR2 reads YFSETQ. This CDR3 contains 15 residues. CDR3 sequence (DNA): TGCGCCAGCAGCTGGGCTAGCGCTAGCACAGATACGCAGTATTTT. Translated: CASSWASASTDTQYF.

The CDR3 sequence: CASSATGGPGEKLFF. The CDR3 DNA reads TGCGCCAGCAGCGCCACAGGGGGCCCGGGTGAAAAACTGTTTTTT. The J gene is TRBJ1-4, the V gene TRBV5-1; 9 bases map to TRBD1. Germline V gene sequence: CDR1 SGHRS, CDR2 YFSETQ. The CDR3 is 15 residues long. J was trimmed by 7 bases and V by 4 bases; bases with no gene match: 8.

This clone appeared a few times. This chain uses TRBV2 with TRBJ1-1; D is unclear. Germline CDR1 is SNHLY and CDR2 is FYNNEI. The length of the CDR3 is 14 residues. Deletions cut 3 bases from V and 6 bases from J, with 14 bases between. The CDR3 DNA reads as TGTGCCAGCAGTGAGGAGGGCGGAATCCCTGAAGCTTTCTTT. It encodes CASSEEGGIPEAFF.

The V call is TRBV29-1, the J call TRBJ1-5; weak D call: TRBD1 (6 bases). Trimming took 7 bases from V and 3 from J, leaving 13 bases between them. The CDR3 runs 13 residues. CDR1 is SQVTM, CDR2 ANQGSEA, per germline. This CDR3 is CSASTGINQPQHF. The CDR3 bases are TGCAGCGCCTCTACAGGGATCAATCAGCCCCAGCATTTT.

CDR3 DNA sequence: TGTGCCAGCAGTGGCCCCGGAGCGATCACCGGGGAGCTGTTTTTT. It yields the protein CASSGPGAITGELFF. The V gene is TRBV27, the J gene TRBJ2-2, with D uncertain. CDR3 length equals 15 residues. V lost 5 bases and J 4 bases, leaving 14 bases between the germline ends. Germline CDR1 MNHEY, CDR2 SMNVEV (reference sequence).

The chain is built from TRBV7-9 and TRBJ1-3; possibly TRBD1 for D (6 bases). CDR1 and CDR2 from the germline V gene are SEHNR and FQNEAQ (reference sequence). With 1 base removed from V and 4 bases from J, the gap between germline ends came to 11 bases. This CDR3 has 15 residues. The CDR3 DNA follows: TGTGCCAGCAGCTTAGTCCCAGGGGACGGAAACACCATATATTTT. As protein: CASSLVPGDGNTIYF.

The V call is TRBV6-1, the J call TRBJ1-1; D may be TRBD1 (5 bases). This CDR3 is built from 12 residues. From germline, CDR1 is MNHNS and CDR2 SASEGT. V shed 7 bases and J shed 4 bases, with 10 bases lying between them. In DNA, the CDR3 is TGTGCCAGCACCGGGGGTGGCACTGAAGCTTTCTTT. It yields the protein CASTGGGTEAFF.

CDR3 loop: CASSLSQYNEQFF. DNA for the CDR3: TGTGCCAGTAGTTTATCCCAGTACAATGAGCAGTTCTTC. The rearrangement uses TRBV19 and TRBJ2-1; D gene unclear. Per the germline V gene, CDR1 is LNHDA and CDR2 is SQIVND (reference sequence). V lost 5 bases, J lost 4 bases, and 9 bases lay in between. The CDR3 consists of 13 residues.

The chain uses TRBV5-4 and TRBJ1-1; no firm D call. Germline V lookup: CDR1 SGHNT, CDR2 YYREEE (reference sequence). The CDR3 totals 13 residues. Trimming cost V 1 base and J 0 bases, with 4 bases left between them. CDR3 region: CASSLFMNTEAFF. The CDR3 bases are TGTGCCAGCAGCTTGTTTATGAACACTGAAGCTTTCTTT. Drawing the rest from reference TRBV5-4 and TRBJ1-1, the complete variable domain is ETGVTQSPTHLIKTRGQQVTLRCSSQSGHNTVSWYQQALGQGPQFIFQYYREEENGRGNFPPRFSGLQFPNYSSELNVNALELDDSALYLCASSLFMNTEAFFGQGTRLTVV.

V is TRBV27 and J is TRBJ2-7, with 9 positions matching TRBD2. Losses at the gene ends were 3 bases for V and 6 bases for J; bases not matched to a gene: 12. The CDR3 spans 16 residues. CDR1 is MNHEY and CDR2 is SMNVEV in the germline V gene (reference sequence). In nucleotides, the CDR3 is TGTGCCAGCAGTTTCGTGGCTGACAGCGGGAGGACCGAGCAGTACTTC. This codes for CASSFVADSGRTEQYF.

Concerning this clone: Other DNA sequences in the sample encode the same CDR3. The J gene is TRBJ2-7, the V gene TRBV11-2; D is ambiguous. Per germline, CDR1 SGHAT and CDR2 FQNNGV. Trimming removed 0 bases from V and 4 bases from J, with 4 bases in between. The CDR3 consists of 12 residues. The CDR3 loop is CASSLDRYEQYF. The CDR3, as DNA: TGTGCCAGCAGCTTAGATCGTTACGAGCAGTACTTC. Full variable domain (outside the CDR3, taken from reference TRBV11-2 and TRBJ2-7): EAGVAQSPRYKIIEKRQSVAFWCNPISGHATLYWYQQILGQGPKLLIQFQNNGVVDDSQLPKDRFSAERLKGVDSTLKIQPAKLEDSAVYLCASSLDRYEQYFGPGTRLTVT.

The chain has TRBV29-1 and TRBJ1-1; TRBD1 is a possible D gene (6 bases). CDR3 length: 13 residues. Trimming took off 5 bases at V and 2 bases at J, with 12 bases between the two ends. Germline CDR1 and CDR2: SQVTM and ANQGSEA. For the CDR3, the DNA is TGCAGCGTTACGCGACAGGCTAACACTGAAGCTTTCTTT. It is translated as CSVTRQANTEAFF.

DNA for the CDR3: TGTGCCACCAGCAGAGATTTGGGACAGGGAGCCTACAATGAGCAGTTCTTC. This gives the protein CATSRDLGQGAYNEQFF. The chain couples TRBV15 to TRBJ2-1, with 9 bases fitting TRBD1. The CDR3 has 17 amino acids. CDR1 is LNHNV and CDR2 is YYDKDF in the germline V gene (reference sequence). With V trimmed by 0 bases and J by 2 bases, 5 bases remained unmatched.

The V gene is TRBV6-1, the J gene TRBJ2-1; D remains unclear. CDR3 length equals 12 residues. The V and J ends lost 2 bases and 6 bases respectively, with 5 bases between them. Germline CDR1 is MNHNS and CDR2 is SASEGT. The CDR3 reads CASSEKLNEQFF. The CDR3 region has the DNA TGTGCCAGCAGTGAAAAACTCAATGAGCAGTTCTTC.

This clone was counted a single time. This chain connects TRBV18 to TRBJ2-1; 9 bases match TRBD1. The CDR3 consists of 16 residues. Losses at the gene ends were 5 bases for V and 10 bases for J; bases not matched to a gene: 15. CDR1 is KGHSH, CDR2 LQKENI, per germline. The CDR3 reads CASSSGPGTGPWEQFF. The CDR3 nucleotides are TGTGCCAGCTCATCAGGTCCCGGGACAGGGCCGTGGGAGCAGTTCTTC. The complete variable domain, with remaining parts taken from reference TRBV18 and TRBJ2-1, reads NAGVMQNPRHLVRRRGQEARLRCSPMKGHSHVYWYRQLPEEGLKFMVYLQKENIIDESGMPKERFSAEFPKEGPSILRIQQVVRGDSAAYFCASSSGPGTGPWEQFFGPGTRLTVL.

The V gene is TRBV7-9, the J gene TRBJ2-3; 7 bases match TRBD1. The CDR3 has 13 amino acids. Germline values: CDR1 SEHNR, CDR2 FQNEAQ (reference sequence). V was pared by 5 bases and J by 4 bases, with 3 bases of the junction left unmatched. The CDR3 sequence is CASSPTGSDTQYF. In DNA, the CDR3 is TGTGCCAGCAGCCCGACAGGGTCAGATACGCAGTATTTT. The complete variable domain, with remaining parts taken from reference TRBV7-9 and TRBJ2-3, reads DTGVSQNPRHKITKRGQNVTFRCDPISEHNRLYWYRQTLGQGPEFLTYFQNEAQLEKSRLLSDRFSAERPKGSFSTLEIQRTEQGDSAMYLCASSPTGSDTQYFGPGTRLTVL.

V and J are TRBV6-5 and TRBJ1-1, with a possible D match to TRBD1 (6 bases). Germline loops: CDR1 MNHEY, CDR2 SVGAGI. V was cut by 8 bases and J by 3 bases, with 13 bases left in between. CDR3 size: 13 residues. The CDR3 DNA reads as TGTGCCAGCTGTAAGGGGGTCGACACTGAAGCTTTCTTT. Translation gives CASCKGVDTEAFF.

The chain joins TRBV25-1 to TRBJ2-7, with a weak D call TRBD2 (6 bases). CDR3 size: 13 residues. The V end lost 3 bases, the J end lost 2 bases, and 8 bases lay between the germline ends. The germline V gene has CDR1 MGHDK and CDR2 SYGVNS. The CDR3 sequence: CASSELAAYEQYF. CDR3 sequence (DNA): TGTGCCAGCAGTGAGTTAGCGGCCTACGAGCAGTACTTC.

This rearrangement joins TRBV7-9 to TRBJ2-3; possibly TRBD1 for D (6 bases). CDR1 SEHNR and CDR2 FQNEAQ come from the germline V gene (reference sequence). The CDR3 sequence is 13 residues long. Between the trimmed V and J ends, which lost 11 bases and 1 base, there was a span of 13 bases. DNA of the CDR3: TGTGCCTCCAGGGGTTGGGGCACAGATACGCAGTATTTT. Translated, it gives CASRGWGTDTQYF.

Here the CDR3 DNA reads TGTGCCAGCAGCCCGGGACTAGCGGGAGCTCAACCCTCCTACGAGCAGTACTTC. It specifies CASSPGLAGAQPSYEQYF. This sequence joins TRBV7-6 and TRBJ2-7; TRBD2 matches 14 bases. Trimming removed 5 bases from V and 0 bases from J; junction bases left unmatched: 9. The CDR3 contains 18 residues. Germline V gene data show CDR1 as SGHVS and CDR2 as FNYEAQ.

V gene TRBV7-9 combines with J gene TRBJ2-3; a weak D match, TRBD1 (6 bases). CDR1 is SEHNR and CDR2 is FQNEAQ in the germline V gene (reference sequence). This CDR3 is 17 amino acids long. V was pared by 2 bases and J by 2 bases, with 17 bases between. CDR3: CASSLWGQASITDTQYF. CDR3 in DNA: TGTGCCAGCAGCTTATGGGGGCAGGCCTCTATCACAGATACGCAGTATTTT.

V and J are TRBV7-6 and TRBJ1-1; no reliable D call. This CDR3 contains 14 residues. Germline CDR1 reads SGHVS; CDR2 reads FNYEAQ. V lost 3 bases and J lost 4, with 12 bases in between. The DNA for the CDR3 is TGTGCCAGCAGCTTTAGTTTCGGAGCCACTGAAGCTTTCTTT. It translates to CASSFSFGATEAFF.

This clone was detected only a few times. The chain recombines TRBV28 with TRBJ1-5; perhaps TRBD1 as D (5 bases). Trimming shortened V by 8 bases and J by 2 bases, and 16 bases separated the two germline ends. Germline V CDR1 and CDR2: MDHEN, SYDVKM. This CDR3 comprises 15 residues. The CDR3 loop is CASLVAGQRNQPQHF. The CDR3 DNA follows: TGTGCCAGCCTGGTTGCGGGGCAGCGCAATCAGCCCCAGCATTTT.